This TCR beta chain is from a study of STAT5B mutations in CD4+ large granular lymphocyte leukemia. Sequencing was at survey level. Sequenced by immunoSEQ multiplex PCR; TCRdb stores in-frame clones only, minus some. Among approximately 32,000 clones, around 72% were seen once, and the ten largest hold 1.5% to 2%. Germline loops: CDR1 SQVTM, CDR2 ANQGSEA. V was pared by 7 bases and J by 1 base, with 3 bases of the junction left unmatched. The CDR3 is 13 residues long. Specimen: CD4+ T cells from blood buffy coats. V usage is TRBV29-1 and J usage is TRBJ2-3; 9 bases are a match to TRBD1. The sequence was collected from a human donor in good health. CDR3 loop: CSARQGGTDTQYF. The CDR3 DNA reads as TGCAGCGCTCGACAGGGGGGCACAGATACGCAGTATTTT.